This TCR beta chain came from a study of TIL therapy for anti-PD-1-resistant metastatic lung cancer. Sample time point: pre-treatment sample, taken before nivolumab and TIL therapy. There are a few counts of this clone. The antigen is unknown. CDR3 size: 13 residues. V was pared by 2 bases and J by 5 bases, with 7 bases between. Germline CDR1 and CDR2: LNHDA and SQIVND (reference sequence). This was the immunoSEQ v3 assay. Generated by immunoSEQ multiplex PCR, the TCRdb table keeps only in-frame clones and is missing some. The data contain approximately 30,000 clones, 74% of them singletons. The study's findings and limits: The cohort had more treatment-naive, never-smoker and oncogene-addicted patients than typical. Infused TIL clonotypes partially replaced the baseline blood repertoire, then decayed over months.

This receptor was identified in a woman aged 25-85 years with non-small cell lung cancer. The sequencing here drew on blood, taken at baseline. The rearrangement uses TRBV19 and TRBJ1-5; D call uncertain. CDR3 nucleotides: TGTGCCAGTAGTATACAGTTATATCAGCCCCAGCATTTT. This codes for CASSIQLYQPQHF.